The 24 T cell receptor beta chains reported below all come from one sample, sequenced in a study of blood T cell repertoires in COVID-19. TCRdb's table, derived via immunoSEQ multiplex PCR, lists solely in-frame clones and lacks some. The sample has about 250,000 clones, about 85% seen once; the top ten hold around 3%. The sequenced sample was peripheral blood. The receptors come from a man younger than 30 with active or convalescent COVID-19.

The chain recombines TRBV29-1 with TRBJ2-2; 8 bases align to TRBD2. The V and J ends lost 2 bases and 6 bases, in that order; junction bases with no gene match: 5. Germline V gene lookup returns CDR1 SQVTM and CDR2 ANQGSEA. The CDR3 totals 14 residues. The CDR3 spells CSVETGLVAGELFF. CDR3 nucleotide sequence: TGCAGCGTTGAAACGGGACTAGTCGCCGGGGAGCTGTTTTTT.

The CDR3 loop is CASSPRRGAGGRSSYEQYF. The CDR3 DNA reads as TGTGCCAGCAGCCCCCGTAGAGGAGCGGGGGGCCGAAGCTCCTACGAGCAGTACTTC. The V gene is TRBV9, the J gene TRBJ2-7; 9 bases fit TRBD2. The V and J ends lost 4 bases and 0 bases, in that order; junction bases with no gene match: 17. This CDR3 is 19 amino acids long. Germline CDR1 SGDLS, CDR2 YYNGEE.

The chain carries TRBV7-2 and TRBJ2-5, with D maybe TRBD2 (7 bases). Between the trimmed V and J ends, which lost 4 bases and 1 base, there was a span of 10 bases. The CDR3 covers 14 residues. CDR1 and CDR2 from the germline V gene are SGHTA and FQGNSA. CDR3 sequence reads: CASSSGGRQETQYF. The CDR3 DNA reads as TGTGCCAGCAGCTCCGGGGGGCGCCAAGAGACCCAGTACTTC. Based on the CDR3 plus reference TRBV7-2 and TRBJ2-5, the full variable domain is GAGVSQSPSNKVTEKGKDVELRCDPISGHTALYWYRQSLGQGLEFLIYFQGNSAPDKSGLPSDRFSAERTGGSVSTLTIQRTQQEDSAVYLCASSSGGRQETQYFGPGTRLLVL.

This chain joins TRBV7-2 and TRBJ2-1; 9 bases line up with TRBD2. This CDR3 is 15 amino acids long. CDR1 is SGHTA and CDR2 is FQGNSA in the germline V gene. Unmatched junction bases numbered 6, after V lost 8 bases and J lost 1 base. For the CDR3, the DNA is TGTGCCAGCCGACCGGCGGGAGGGTCCTACAATGAGCAGTTCTTC. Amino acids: CASRPAGGSYNEQFF.

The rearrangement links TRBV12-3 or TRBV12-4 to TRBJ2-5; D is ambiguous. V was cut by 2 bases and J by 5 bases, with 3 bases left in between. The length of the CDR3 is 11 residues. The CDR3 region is CASSLSETQYF. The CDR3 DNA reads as TGTGCCAGCAGTTTATCGGAGACCCAGTACTTC.

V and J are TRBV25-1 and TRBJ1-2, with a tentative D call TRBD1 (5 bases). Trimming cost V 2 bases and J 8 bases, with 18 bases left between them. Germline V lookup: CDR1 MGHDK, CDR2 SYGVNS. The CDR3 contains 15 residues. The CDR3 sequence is CASSEPRGGKEGYTF. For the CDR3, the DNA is TGTGCCAGCAGTGAACCCCGGGGGGGGAAAGAGGGCTACACCTTC.

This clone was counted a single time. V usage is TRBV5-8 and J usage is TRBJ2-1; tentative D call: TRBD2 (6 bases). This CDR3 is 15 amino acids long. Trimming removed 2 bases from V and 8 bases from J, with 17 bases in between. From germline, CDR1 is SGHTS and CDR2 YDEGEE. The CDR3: CASSFSGGFGDEQFF. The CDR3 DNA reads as TGTGCCAGCAGCTTTAGCGGAGGCTTTGGGGATGAGCAGTTCTTC.

CDR3 loop: CASSYSRDTLVYGYTF. CDR3 nucleotides: TGTGCCAGCAGTTATAGCCGGGACACCCTGGTGTATGGCTACACCTTC. The chain is built from TRBV3-1 (or the pseudogene TRBV3-2) and TRBJ1-2; perhaps TRBD1 as D (6 bases). With 6 bases removed from V and 5 bases from J, the gap between germline ends came to 22 bases. Germline CDR1 and CDR2: LGHDT and YNNKEL (reference sequence). The CDR3 covers 16 residues.

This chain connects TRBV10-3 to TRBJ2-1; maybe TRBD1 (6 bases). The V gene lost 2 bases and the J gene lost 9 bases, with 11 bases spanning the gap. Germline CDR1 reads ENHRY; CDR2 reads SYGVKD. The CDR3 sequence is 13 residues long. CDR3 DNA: TGTGCCATCAGTGAGGGACAGATTGGTGAGCAGTTCTTC. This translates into CAISEGQIGEQFF.

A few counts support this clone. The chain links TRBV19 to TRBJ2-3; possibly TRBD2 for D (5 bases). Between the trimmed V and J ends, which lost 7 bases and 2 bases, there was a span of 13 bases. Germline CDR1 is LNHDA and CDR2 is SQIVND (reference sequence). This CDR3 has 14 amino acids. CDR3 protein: CASNTPGNTDTQYF. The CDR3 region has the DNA TGTGCCAGTAACACCCCGGGGAACACAGATACGCAGTATTTT.

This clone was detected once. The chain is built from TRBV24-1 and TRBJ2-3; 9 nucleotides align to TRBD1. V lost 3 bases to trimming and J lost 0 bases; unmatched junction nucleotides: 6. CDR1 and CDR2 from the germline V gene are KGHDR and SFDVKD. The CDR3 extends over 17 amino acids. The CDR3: CATSDPGQGASTDTQYF. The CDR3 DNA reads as TGTGCCACCAGTGATCCGGGACAGGGAGCTAGCACAGATACGCAGTATTTT.

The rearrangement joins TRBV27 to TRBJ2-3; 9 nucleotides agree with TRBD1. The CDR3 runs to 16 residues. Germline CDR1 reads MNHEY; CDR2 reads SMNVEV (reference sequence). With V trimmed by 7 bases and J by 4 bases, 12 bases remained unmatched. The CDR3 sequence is CASNTRWTGVSDTQYF. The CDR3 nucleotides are TGTGCCAGCAACACTCGCTGGACAGGGGTGTCAGATACGCAGTATTTT.

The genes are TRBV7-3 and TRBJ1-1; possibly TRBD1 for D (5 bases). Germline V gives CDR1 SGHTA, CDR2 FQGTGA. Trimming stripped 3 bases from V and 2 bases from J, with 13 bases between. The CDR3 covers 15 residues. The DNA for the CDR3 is TGTGCCAGCAGCTTCGGCCCGACAGTTAACACTGAAGCTTTCTTT. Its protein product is CASSFGPTVNTEAFF. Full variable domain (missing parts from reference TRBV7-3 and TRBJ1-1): GAGVSQTPSNKVTEKGKYVELRCDPISGHTALYWYRQSLGQGPEFLIYFQGTGAADDSGLPNDRFFAVRPEGSVSTLKIQRTERGDSAVYLCASSFGPTVNTEAFFGQGTRLTVV.

The CDR3 loop reads CASRQGIGTFF. CDR3 nucleotide sequence: TGTGCCAGCAGGCAGGGGATAGGAACTTTCTTT. The chain carries TRBV6-5 and TRBJ1-1; maybe TRBD1 (6 bases). Germline V gives CDR1 MNHEY, CDR2 SVGAGI. This CDR3 has 11 amino acids. V was pared by 6 bases and J by 12 bases, with 14 bases between.

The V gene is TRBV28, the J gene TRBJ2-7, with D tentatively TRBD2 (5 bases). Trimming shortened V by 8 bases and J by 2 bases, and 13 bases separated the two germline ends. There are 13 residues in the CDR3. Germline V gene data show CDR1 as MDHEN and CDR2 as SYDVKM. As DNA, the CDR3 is TGTGCCAGCTCCCTAGACGGGACCTACGAGCAGTACTTC. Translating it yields CASSLDGTYEQYF.

CDR3 coding DNA: TGTGCTAGTGGCACGACCGGGACAGGGGGATCACCCCTCCACTTT. Its protein product is CASGTTGTGGSPLHF. This chain uses TRBV12-5 with TRBJ1-6; 11 bases match TRBD1. Trimming took 6 bases from V and 10 from J; bases not matched to a gene: 8. Germline CDR1 and CDR2: LGHNT and FRNRAP. The CDR3 sequence is 15 residues long.

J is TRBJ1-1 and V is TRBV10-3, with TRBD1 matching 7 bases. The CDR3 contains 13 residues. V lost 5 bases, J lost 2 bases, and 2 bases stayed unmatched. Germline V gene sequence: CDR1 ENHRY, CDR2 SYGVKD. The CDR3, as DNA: TGTGCCATCAGTTGGGACAGAAACACTGAAGCTTTCTTT. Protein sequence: CAISWDRNTEAFF.

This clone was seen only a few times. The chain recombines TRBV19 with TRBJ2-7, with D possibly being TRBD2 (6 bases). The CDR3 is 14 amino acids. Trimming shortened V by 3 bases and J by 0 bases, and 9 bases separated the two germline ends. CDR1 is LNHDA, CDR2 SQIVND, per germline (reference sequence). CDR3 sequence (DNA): TGTGCCAGTAGTATGCGGGAAAGCTCCTACGAGCAGTACTTC. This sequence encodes CASSMRESSYEQYF.

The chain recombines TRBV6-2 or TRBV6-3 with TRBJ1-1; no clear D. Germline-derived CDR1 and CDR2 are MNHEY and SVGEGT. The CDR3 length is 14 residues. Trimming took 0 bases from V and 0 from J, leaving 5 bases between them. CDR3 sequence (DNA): TGTGCCAGCAGTTACTCGCAGGTGAACACTGAAGCTTTCTTT. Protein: CASSYSQVNTEAFF.

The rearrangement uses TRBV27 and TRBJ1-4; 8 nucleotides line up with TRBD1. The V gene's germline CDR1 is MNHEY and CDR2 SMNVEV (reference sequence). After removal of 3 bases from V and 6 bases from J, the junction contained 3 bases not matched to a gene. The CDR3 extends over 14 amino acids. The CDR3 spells CASSFQGADEKLFF. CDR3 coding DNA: TGTGCCAGCAGTTTCCAGGGGGCGGATGAAAAACTGTTTTTT.

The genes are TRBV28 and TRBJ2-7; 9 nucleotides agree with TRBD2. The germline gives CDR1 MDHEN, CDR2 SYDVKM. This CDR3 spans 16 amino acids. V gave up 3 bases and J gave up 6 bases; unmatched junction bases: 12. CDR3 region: CASSFLASGIQGEQYF. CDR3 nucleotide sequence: TGTGCCAGCAGTTTTCTGGCTAGCGGGATTCAGGGCGAGCAGTACTTC.

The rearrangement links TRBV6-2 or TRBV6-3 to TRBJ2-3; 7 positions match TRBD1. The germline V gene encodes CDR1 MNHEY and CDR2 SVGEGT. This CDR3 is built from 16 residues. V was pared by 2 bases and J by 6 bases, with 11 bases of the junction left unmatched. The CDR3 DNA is TGTGCCAGCAGTTACGCTCCGACAGGGTCAAGGGATACGCAGTATTTT. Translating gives CASSYAPTGSRDTQYF.

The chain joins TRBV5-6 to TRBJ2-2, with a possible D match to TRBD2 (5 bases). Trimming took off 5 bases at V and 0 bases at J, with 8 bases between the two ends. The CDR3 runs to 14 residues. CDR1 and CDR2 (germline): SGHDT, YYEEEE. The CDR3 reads CASSPGSNTGELFF. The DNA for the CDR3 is TGTGCCAGCAGTCCGGGATCGAACACCGGGGAGCTGTTTTTT.

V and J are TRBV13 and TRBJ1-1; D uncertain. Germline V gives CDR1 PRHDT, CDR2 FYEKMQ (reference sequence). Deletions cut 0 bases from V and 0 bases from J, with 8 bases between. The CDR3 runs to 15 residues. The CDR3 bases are TGTGCCAGCAGCTTAGGGGTGGGCCTGAACACTGAAGCTTTCTTT. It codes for CASSLGVGLNTEAFF.